The 7 T cell receptor beta chains below all came from one sample that was sequenced in a study of tumor-infiltrating lymphocytes in oesophageal squamous cell carcinoma. TCRdb processed the PCR reads anew with MiXCR; each CDR3 protein has one entry. The sample holds 15,000 to 20,000 distinct CDR3 sequences, roughly 40% seen once. The sequenced sample was normal esophageal tissue next to the tumor. The receptors were gathered from a female donor with esophageal squamous cell carcinoma.

This clonotype occurred many times. This chain joins TRBV19 and TRBJ2-5; 10 bases are shared with TRBD1. This CDR3 has 15 amino acids. The V segment lost 5 bases and the J segment 4 bases; nucleotides outside the gene matches: 7. Looked up from germline, CDR1 is LNHDA and CDR2 is SQIVND (reference sequence). CDR3 nucleotides: TGTGCCAGTAGTCCTGGGACAGGGGTTGTAGAGACCCAGTACTTC. Its translation is CASSPGTGVVETQYF.

This clonotype was recorded many times. This chain connects TRBV10-3 to TRBJ2-2, with 12 bases identical to TRBD1. The junction had 7 bases not matched to a gene; V was cut back by 4 bases and J by 4 bases. Germline-derived CDR1 and CDR2 are ENHRY and SYGVKD. CDR3 length equals 17 residues. CDR3 coding DNA: TGTGCCATCAGTGGGAGACCGGGACAGGGGGCCACCGGGGAGCTGTTTTTT. It specifies CAISGRPGQGATGELFF.

This clonotype was observed many times. The chain is built from TRBV7-2 and TRBJ2-3, with D possibly being TRBD1 or TRBD2 (5 bases each). Germline values: CDR1 SGHTA, CDR2 FQGNSA. The CDR3 length is 14 residues. Trimming pared 0 bases from V and 1 base from J, leaving 5 bases between. DNA for the CDR3: TGTGCCAGCAGCTTAGCGGGGGGCACAGATACGCAGTATTTT. Its translation is CASSLAGGTDTQYF.

Relative to its sample, this clonotype is medium-sized. This rearrangement joins TRBV7-9 to TRBJ1-3, with D hard to call. With 4 bases removed from V and 7 bases from J, the gap between germline ends came to 26 bases. Germline CDR1 and CDR2: SEHNR and FQNEAQ (reference sequence). The CDR3 runs to 18 residues. The CDR3 region is CASSSTTSEGVIENTIYF. CDR3 in DNA: TGTGCCAGCAGCTCCACCACTAGCGAGGGAGTAATCGAGAACACCATATATTTT.

The V gene is TRBV29-1, the J gene TRBJ2-5, with 8 bases that match TRBD2. The CDR3 loop spans 15 amino acids. The trim removed 0 bases at V and 5 bases at J, leaving 8 bases unmatched. Per germline, CDR1 SQVTM and CDR2 ANQGSEA. The CDR3 coding sequence is TGCAGCGTTGAAGAGGGAGGGACTAGTTCTGAGACCCAGTACTTC. This translates into CSVEEGGTSSETQYF.

To note about this clonotype: The CDR3 ends on some other residue instead of the conserved phenylalanine or tryptophan, so this is likely a read error. Because the CDR3's place on the DNA is in doubt, the DNA is left out and the CDR3 is given as listed by TCRdb. This chain links TRBV12-3 or TRBV12-4 with TRBJ2-5; the table's TRBD1 call for D was not verified on the DNA. The CDR3 adds up to 16 amino acids, both ends counted. CDR3 protein: CASTSGTKNSPLHFGN.

The V gene is TRBV10-2, the J gene TRBJ2-1; maybe TRBD2 (6 bases). CDR3 length: 12 amino acids. Germline CDR1 reads WSHSY; CDR2 reads SAAADI. V was cut by 10 bases and J by 8 bases, with 15 bases left in between. CDR3 DNA sequence: TGCGCCACTATAGCACCGGGGGATGAGCAGTTCTTC. Its translation is CATIAPGDEQFF.